Below are 31 T cell receptor beta chains sequenced from a single sample in a study of blood T cell repertoires in COVID-19. Clones were sequenced by immunoSEQ multiplex PCR, and TCRdb holds only the in-frame ones, with some missing. The data contain just over 95,000 clones, around nine tenths of them singletons. Sequencing was performed on peripheral blood. All receptors derive from a human donor in a cohort sampled during active COVID-19.

The rearrangement links TRBV9 to TRBJ2-2; 9 nucleotides match TRBD2. CDR1 SGDLS and CDR2 YYNGEE come from the germline V gene. The CDR3 is 16 residues long. Trimming took 5 bases from V and 7 from J; bases not matched to a gene: 12. CDR3 nucleotides: TGTGCCAGCAGACCCTCGGGACTAGCCGTCGGCGGGGAGCTGTTTTTT. Translated: CASRPSGLAVGGELFF. Variable domain in full (rest from reference TRBV9 and TRBJ2-2): DSGVTQTPKHLITATGQRVTLRCSPRSGDLSVYWYQQSLDQGLQFLIQYYNGEERAKGNILERFSAQQFPDLHSELNLSSLELGDSALYFCASRPSGLAVGGELFFGEGSRLTVL.

The chain carries TRBV18 and TRBJ2-7; TRBD2 matches 10 bases. Germline-derived CDR1 and CDR2 are KGHSH and LQKENI. The CDR3 is 16 residues long. The junction had 6 bases not matched to a gene; V was cut back by 1 base and J by 3 bases. The CDR3: CASSPLGTSGNYEQYF. In DNA, the CDR3 is TGTGCCAGCTCACCACTCGGCACTAGCGGGAACTACGAGCAGTACTTC. The full variable domain, rest sourced from reference TRBV18 and TRBJ2-7, is NAGVMQNPRHLVRRRGQEARLRCSPMKGHSHVYWYRQLPEEGLKFMVYLQKENIIDESGMPKERFSAEFPKEGPSILRIQQVVRGDSAAYFCASSPLGTSGNYEQYFGPGTRLTVT.

V gene TRBV18 combines with J gene TRBJ1-5; D ambiguous. Germline CDR1 reads KGHSH; CDR2 reads LQKENI. This CDR3 region has 15 residues. Trimming pared 3 bases from V and 3 bases from J, leaving 12 bases between. CDR3 residues: CASSPTRGDNQPQHF. CDR3 coding DNA: TGTGCCAGCTCACCGACACGGGGTGACAATCAGCCCCAGCATTTT.

The chain is built from TRBV19 and TRBJ1-6, with D hard to call. This CDR3 is 12 amino acids long. The V end lost 2 bases, the J end lost 9 bases, and 5 bases lay between the germline ends. CDR1 is LNHDA and CDR2 is SQIVND in the germline V gene (reference sequence). Here the CDR3 reads CASSISRSPLHF. The CDR3 bases are TGTGCCAGTAGTATATCCCGTTCACCCCTCCACTTT.

J is TRBJ2-3 and V is TRBV5-1, with D possibly being TRBD2 (5 bases). The CDR3 has 16 amino acids. Per germline, CDR1 SGHRS and CDR2 YFSETQ. Trimming took off 4 bases at V and 4 bases at J, with 19 bases between the two ends. The DNA of the CDR3 is TGCGCCAGCAGCCCCCTCCCGGGATTCGGGTCAGATACGCAGTATTTT. Protein product: CASSPLPGFGSDTQYF.

This chain joins TRBV19 and TRBJ1-5; maybe TRBD1 (5 bases). The CDR3 consists of 15 residues. Between the trimmed V and J ends, which lost 2 bases and 5 bases, there was a span of 13 bases. Germline V lookup: CDR1 LNHDA, CDR2 SQIVND (reference sequence). Here the CDR3 reads CASSIWVGPDQPQHF. DNA for the CDR3: TGTGCCAGTAGTATATGGGTGGGGCCGGATCAGCCCCAGCATTTT.

The chain joins TRBV9 to TRBJ2-7, with 12 bases fitting TRBD2. The germline V gene encodes CDR1 SGDLS and CDR2 YYNGEE. The CDR3 spans 16 residues. With V trimmed by 0 bases and J by 5 bases, 6 bases remained unmatched. The CDR3 loop is CASSVGLAGGPHEQYF. The DNA for the CDR3 is TGTGCCAGCAGCGTAGGGCTAGCGGGAGGGCCCCACGAGCAGTACTTC.

The rearrangement uses TRBV4-1 and TRBJ1-2; D unresolved. The germline V gene has CDR1 MGHRA and CDR2 YSYEKL. V was pared by 0 bases and J by 2 bases, with 10 bases between. The CDR3 runs to 15 residues. The CDR3 sequence is CASSQDSAGNYGYTF. CDR3 sequence (DNA): TGCGCCAGCAGCCAAGATAGCGCAGGCAACTATGGCTACACCTTC.

The chain uses TRBV19 and TRBJ2-2, with 7 bases identical to TRBD2. The CDR3 has 14 residues. Germline CDR1 LNHDA, CDR2 SQIVND (reference sequence). Trimming cost V 1 base and J 6 bases; bases outside gene matches: 2. The chain's CDR3 is CASSIVGGAGELFF. The CDR3, as DNA: TGTGCCAGTAGTATAGTGGGGGGGGCCGGGGAGCTGTTTTTT.

The rearrangement uses TRBV24-1 and TRBJ1-2; a possible D gene is TRBD1 (6 bases). The CDR3 totals 14 residues. In germline, CDR1 is KGHDR, CDR2 SFDVKD. Trimming left V 1 base short and J 6 bases short, with 11 bases between. In nucleotides, the CDR3 is TGTGCCACCAGTGATTTTTTGACAGGCAATGGCTACACCTTC. Its translation: CATSDFLTGNGYTF.

This clone showed up just a few times. The rearrangement joins TRBV4-1 to TRBJ1-5, with D hard to call. V lost 3 bases and J lost 1, with 7 bases in between. The CDR3 runs 14 residues. Germline lookup yields CDR1 MGHRA and CDR2 YSYEKL. The CDR3 here is CASSHDGSNQPQHF. The CDR3 coding sequence is TGCGCCAGCAGCCACGACGGGAGCAATCAGCCCCAGCATTTT.

The rearrangement joins TRBV5-1 to TRBJ2-7; 13 nucleotides match TRBD2. From germline, CDR1 is SGHRS and CDR2 YFSETQ. Trimming at V came to 4 bases and at J to 4 bases, leaving 5 bases not matched to a gene. The CDR3 extends over 15 amino acids. The CDR3 spells CASSLGTSGAYEQYF. CDR3 nucleotide sequence: TGCGCCAGCAGCCTAGGGACTAGCGGGGCGTACGAGCAGTACTTC.

This CDR3 reads CASSSSGTGGVQPQHF. DNA for the CDR3: TGTGCCAGTAGTAGCTCCGGGACAGGGGGCGTTCAGCCCCAGCATTTT. The V and J genes are TRBV19 and TRBJ1-5, with 12 bases that match TRBD1. The V gene's germline CDR1 is LNHDA and CDR2 SQIVND (reference sequence). V was pared by 4 bases and J by 6 bases, with 7 bases of the junction left unmatched. The CDR3 loop spans 16 amino acids. The full variable domain, its missing parts supplied by reference TRBV19 and TRBJ1-5, is DGGITQSPKYLFRKEGQNVTLSCEQNLNHDAMYWYRQDPGQGLRLIYYSQIVNDFQKGDIAEGYSVSREKKESFPLTVTSAQKNPTAFYLCASSSSGTGGVQPQHFGDGTRLSIL.

In its sample, this clone was seen a few times. V usage is TRBV19 and J usage is TRBJ1-5; no firm D call. Germline V lookup: CDR1 LNHDA, CDR2 SQIVND (reference sequence). This CDR3 is built from 16 residues. V was trimmed by 7 bases and J by 2 bases, leaving 18 bases between them. CDR3 protein: CASTTSWAGGNQPQHF. The CDR3 DNA reads as TGTGCCAGTACCACCTCGTGGGCGGGAGGCAATCAGCCCCAGCATTTT. Full variable domain (missing parts from reference TRBV19 and TRBJ1-5): DGGITQSPKYLFRKEGQNVTLSCEQNLNHDAMYWYRQDPGQGLRLIYYSQIVNDFQKGDIAEGYSVSREKKESFPLTVTSAQKNPTAFYLCASTTSWAGGNQPQHFGDGTRLSIL.

The V and J genes are TRBV27 and TRBJ1-2; 9 nucleotides agree with TRBD1. The CDR3 length is 13 residues. The junction had 6 bases not matched to a gene; V was cut back by 5 bases and J by 8 bases. Per germline, CDR1 MNHEY and CDR2 SMNVEV (reference sequence). The CDR3 spells CASSMTGGEGYTF. In DNA, the CDR3 is TGTGCCAGCAGTATGACAGGGGGGGAAGGCTACACCTTC.

The chain uses TRBV14 and TRBJ1-1, with D possibly being TRBD1 (6 bases). V dropped 0 bases and J dropped 1 base, with 18 bases sitting between them. There are 18 residues in the CDR3. CDR1 SGHDN and CDR2 FVKESK come from the germline V gene. This CDR3 reads CASSQDFSSRGTNTEAFF. The CDR3 DNA follows: TGTGCCAGCAGCCAAGATTTCTCATCCAGGGGTACGAACACTGAAGCTTTCTTT.

The chain joins TRBV4-2 to TRBJ1-5; unclear D gene. The CDR3 is made up of 14 amino acids. Germline CDR1 LGHNA, CDR2 YNFKEQ. Trimming cost V 0 bases and J 3 bases, with 6 bases left between them. The CDR3 spells CASSQDRSNQPQHF. The CDR3 DNA is TGTGCCAGCAGCCAAGATCGGTCCAATCAGCCCCAGCATTTT.

The chain couples TRBV3-1 (or the pseudogene TRBV3-2) to TRBJ1-5, with 10 bases aligning to TRBD1. V was clipped by 1 base and J by 4 bases; unmatched bases: 10. This CDR3 contains 18 residues. CDR1 is LGHDT, CDR2 YNNKEL, per germline (reference sequence). CDR3 region: CASSQAGQGGGMNQPQHF. Written as DNA, the CDR3 is TGTGCCAGCAGCCAAGCCGGACAGGGGGGCGGGATGAATCAGCCCCAGCATTTT.

CDR3 DNA: TGTGCCACCAGCAGAGATCAAGGACTGCCCGCCGGGGAGCTGTTTTTT. Amino acid sequence: CATSRDQGLPAGELFF. The chain employs TRBV15 and TRBJ2-2, with a possible D match to TRBD2 (5 bases). The CDR3 loop spans 16 amino acids. V lost 0 bases and J lost 6, with 14 bases in between. Germline CDR1 is LNHNV and CDR2 is YYDKDF (reference sequence).

V is TRBV21-1 and J is TRBJ2-7; TRBD2 was called by the table and not checked on the DNA. TRBV21-1 is a pseudogene locus. This CDR3 has 12 residues. This CDR3 reads CASSKASYEQYF. CDR3 coding DNA: TGTGCCAGCAGCAAAGCGAGCTACGAGCAGTACTTC.

This chain links TRBV7-2 with TRBJ1-5, with TRBD1 as a possible D gene (5 bases). CDR3 length: 15 residues. Germline V gene lookup returns CDR1 SGHTA and CDR2 FQGNSA. The V end lost 2 bases, the J end lost 0 bases, and 8 bases lay between the germline ends. The CDR3 region is CASSLRGYSNQPQHF. The CDR3 DNA sequence: TGTGCCAGCAGCTTAAGGGGTTATAGCAATCAGCCCCAGCATTTT.

The chain recombines TRBV30 with TRBJ1-2; weak D call: TRBD1 (6 bases). Germline CDR1 is GTSNPN and CDR2 is SVGIG (reference sequence). This CDR3 is built from 15 residues. V was pared by 2 bases and J by 7 bases, with 20 bases between. CDR3 region: CAWSLHRALGSGYTF. The CDR3 DNA sequence: TGTGCCTGGAGTCTTCACAGGGCTTTGGGGAGTGGCTACACCTTC.

This clone was seen just once. CDR3 loop: CASSITAGNTEAFF. CDR3 coding DNA: TGTGCCAGTAGTATCACGGCGGGGAACACTGAAGCTTTCTTT. This chain uses TRBV19 with TRBJ1-1; D is undetermined. The CDR3 covers 14 residues. Between the trimmed V and J ends, which lost 3 bases and 1 base, there was a span of 9 bases. The germline CDR1 and CDR2 sequences are LNHDA and SQIVND (reference sequence).

J is TRBJ1-1 and V is TRBV6-5; tentative D call: TRBD1 (5 bases). V dropped 7 bases and J dropped 5 bases, with 20 bases sitting between them. The CDR3 loop spans 15 amino acids. CDR1 and CDR2 (germline): MNHEY, SVGAGI. The DNA for the CDR3 is TGTGCCAGCACCCCAGGGAAGGGAGGTGGGACTGAAGCTTTCTTT. Translating it yields CASTPGKGGGTEAFF.

The rearrangement links TRBV10-3 to TRBJ1-2; D gene unclear. V was cut by 4 bases and J by 0 bases, with 3 bases left in between. This CDR3 is built from 12 residues. Germline CDR1 reads ENHRY; CDR2 reads SYGVKD. The CDR3 here is CAISASNYGYTF. CDR3 DNA: TGTGCCATCAGTGCTTCTAACTATGGCTACACCTTC.

Here the CDR3 reads CSASGGEASSYNEQFF. As DNA, the CDR3 is TGCAGTGCTAGTGGTGGTGAGGCCAGCTCCTACAATGAGCAGTTCTTC. This rearrangement joins TRBV20-1 to TRBJ2-1, with D hard to call. Trimming pared 3 bases from V and 0 bases from J, leaving 15 bases between. Germline values: CDR1 DFQATT, CDR2 SNEGSKA (reference sequence). The CDR3 totals 16 residues.

V is TRBV6-6 and J is TRBJ2-3, with 8 positions matching TRBD2. Germline V lookup: CDR1 MNHNY, CDR2 SVGAGI (reference sequence). CDR3 length: 14 residues. V lost 7 bases, J lost 4 bases, and 7 bases stayed unmatched. The CDR3 spells CASTGTSAPDTQYF. The CDR3 region has the DNA TGTGCCAGCACCGGGACTAGTGCGCCAGATACGCAGTATTTT.

V gene TRBV5-1 combines with J gene TRBJ1-2; no clear D gene. The CDR3 loop spans 12 amino acids. Germline V gives CDR1 SGHRS, CDR2 YFSETQ. V lost 0 bases to trimming and J lost 7 bases, with 7 bases between them. The CDR3 sequence is CASSLGGSGYTF. The CDR3 DNA is TGCGCCAGCAGCTTGGGAGGGAGTGGCTACACCTTC.

The chain uses TRBV5-4 and TRBJ1-2, with 8 bases aligning to TRBD1. Germline V gene lookup returns CDR1 SGHNT and CDR2 YYREEE (reference sequence). The CDR3 length is 14 residues. V was pared by 0 bases and J by 2 bases, with 0 bases of the junction left unmatched. The CDR3 protein is CASSLGQGNYGYTF. As DNA, the CDR3 is TGTGCCAGCAGCTTGGGACAGGGGAACTATGGCTACACCTTC.

Here the CDR3 DNA reads TGCGCCAGCAGCGATCGGGACAGGCGACTTAACTATGGCTACACCTTC. Its protein is CASSDRDRRLNYGYTF. This chain links TRBV5-1 with TRBJ1-2, with TRBD1 matching 8 bases. The length of the CDR3 is 16 residues. With V trimmed by 4 bases and J by 1 base, 9 bases remained unmatched. CDR1 is SGHRS, CDR2 YFSETQ, per germline.

This chain connects TRBV11-3 to TRBJ2-2; 8 positions match TRBD2. The length of the CDR3 is 13 residues. Germline V lookup: CDR1 SGHNT, CDR2 YENEEA. V dropped 5 bases and J dropped 7; count of bases not matched to a gene: 3. The CDR3 region is CASSPAGVGELFF. The CDR3 DNA reads as TGTGCCAGCAGCCCAGCGGGAGTCGGGGAGCTGTTTTTT.